This TCR beta chain is from a study of blood T cells in healthy people across ages (dated by TCRdb to 2014 to 2015). For the study in its entirety: In model experiments, template switching captured about one uniquely barcoded TCR beta cDNA molecule for every two T cells. To avoid experimental bias, donors of different ages were randomly spread across the sequencing lanes. Two additional independent replicas of 1 million unique cDNA reads from the same blood draw were analyzed for two donors (one aged 18 to 30 and one aged 80 or older). Age-related changes in TCR beta repertoire diversity were measured in the study by deep sequencing normalized with unique cDNA molecular identifiers. Four age groups were formed from the donors: young (average 16 years), middle-aged (approximately 40), aged (62) and long-lived (roughly 88).

Measured from the cysteine to the phenylalanine, the CDR3 is 14 residues long. The CDR3 DNA has 42 bases and is translated from base 1. Via the germline V gene, CDR1 is WSHSY and CDR2 SAAADI. A distance of 13 bases separates the germline ends of V and J, which lose 5 bases and 6 bases respectively. Libraries were prepared through 5' RACE. Sequencing relied on an Illumina HiSeq 2500. A second PCR of about 6 to 11 cycles was performed with a sample-barcoded 5' primer and a J-beta primer mix. Each TCR beta cDNA molecule received a unique molecular identifier from a template-switch 5' adaptor carrying 12 random nucleotides. At least 3 million CDR3-containing paired-end reads were obtained from each sample. The Mint cDNA synthesis kit, primed by a TRBC-specific oligonucleotide, was used to synthesize first-strand cDNA from all RNA. Following uracil-DNA glycosylase treatment, all cDNA underwent a first 18-cycle PCR with the universal primers M1SS and BC2_uni_R. Concerning the study's data processing: For normalization, 1 million high-quality reads, each with a distinct molecular identifier, were randomly selected from each sample. Reads sharing molecular identifiers were discarded rather than binned into consensus sequences. CDR3 identification, clonotype clustering and error correction used MiTCR with a Q25 quality threshold and the strictest error-elimination algorithm. Lower-bound total TCR beta diversity was estimated with a nonparametric unseen species model using Euler transformation. TCRdb reprocessed the public reads (quality trimming at Q25 with fastp, clone calling with MiXCR) and kept in-frame beta chains. Each entry is one CDR3 protein sequence, shown with its most common DNA and genes. What appears here as the V and J calls and clone size reflects TCRdb's work, not the paper's. This sample is represented by about 830,000 distinct CDR3 sequences; 55% to 75% of them were singletons. Of the sample, about 20% is held by the ten largest clones.

Overall results and qualifications from the work: Compared with the aged group, more naive CD4+ T cells, fewer expanded clones and increased TCR diversity were shown by the long-lived group, suggesting age selection. Bulk unsorted PBMC profiling prevented conclusive comparison of naive and antigen-experienced compartments. As age increased, observed TCR beta diversity per million T cells dropped in a roughly linear way, and a significant reduction was already evident by age 40. Estimates of total diversity based on one million sequenced T cells were regarded as lower bounds and as underestimates. A strong correlation was found between observed TCR beta diversity and the percentage of naive T cells measured by flow cytometry. Donor CMV infection status was unknown, potentially confounding age-related changes in expanded clonotypes.

On this clonotype: It has no known antigen specificity. Per-base quality was not reported, and no clone a single base away is much larger than it.

The donors were roughly 39 Caucasian individuals from Russia, aged about 6 to 100 years, who were systemically healthy. Each donor gave 8.5 to 10 milliliters of peripheral blood, collected into EDTA-treated Vacutainer tubes. Ficoll-Paque density-gradient centrifugation was used to isolate PBMCs, with at least 6.5 million per sample. Total RNA, at least 6 micrograms per sample, was extracted from PBMCs with Trizol reagent. For every donor, flow cytometry on a PBMC aliquot measured the percentage of naive CD45RAhigh/CD27high T cells. The clonotype originates from a man younger than 45 in good health. This chain is built from TRBV10-2 and TRBJ2-2; possibly the D gene is TRBD2, per 5 matching bases. Sample: blood. CDR3 region: CASSTSIVAGELFF. The bases are TGCGCCAGCAGTACTAGTATCGTGGCCGGGGAGCTGTTTTTT.